Shown below are 23 T cell receptor beta chains from a single sample sequenced in a study of T cells in Graves' hyperthyroidism and ophthalmopathy. Template material for amplifying TCR beta CDR3 regions consisted of RNA transcripts. TCR CDR3 underwent first-round RT-PCR with the HTBI primer set. TCRdb re-derived calls from the multiplex PCR reads in MiXCR, one entry per CDR3 protein. The sample records over 120,000 distinct CDR3 sequences, approximately 24% being singletons. Specimen: blood. The source of these receptors is a woman between 45 and 65 years old with Graves' hyperthyroidism that later progressed to Graves' ophthalmopathy.

Here the CDR3 DNA reads TGTGCCAGCGGGGGACAGGGGGCCTACGAGCAGTACTTC. Amino acids: CASGGQGAYEQYF. The chain recombines TRBV14 with TRBJ2-7, with 11 bases that match TRBD1. The CDR3 extends over 13 amino acids. V trimming: 8 bases; J trimming: 2 bases; junction bases outside the gene matches: 2. CDR1 SGHDN and CDR2 FVKESK come from the germline V gene.

This clonotype was counted at least ten times. This chain uses TRBV20-1 with TRBJ2-7; 7 bases are shared with TRBD2. The CDR3 is 15 residues long. The V segment lost 2 bases and the J segment 0 bases; nucleotides outside the gene matches: 7. Germline V CDR1 and CDR2: DFQATT, SNEGSKA (reference sequence). The CDR3 DNA reads as TGCAGTGCTAGAAATCCTAGCGGAAGCTCCTACGAGCAGTACTTC. It specifies CSARNPSGSSYEQYF.

This clonotype was recorded at least ten times. This rearrangement joins TRBV7-8 to TRBJ2-5; D is perhaps TRBD2 (5 bases). CDR1 is SGHVS, CDR2 FQNEAQ, per germline. V was cut by 10 bases and J by 7 bases, with 16 bases left in between. The CDR3 covers 12 residues. The CDR3 region is CAIPGVTGTQYF. CDR3 DNA: TGTGCCATACCCGGGGTGACGGGGACCCAGTACTTC.

This clonotype was detected only a few times. The rearrangement uses TRBV7-9 and TRBJ2-7; D gene unclear. Germline-derived CDR1 and CDR2 are SEHNR and FQNEAQ (reference sequence). This CDR3 region has 13 residues. Trimming took off 6 bases at V and 0 bases at J, with 9 bases between the two ends. For the CDR3, the DNA is TGTGCCAGCAGGCCAATGAGCTCCTACGAGCAGTACTTC. It encodes CASRPMSSYEQYF.

J is TRBJ2-5 and V is TRBV19, with D perhaps given as TRBD1 or TRBD2 (5 bases each). CDR3 length: 15 amino acids. Germline CDR1 and CDR2: LNHDA and SQIVND (reference sequence). Trimming removed 5 bases at V and 5 bases at J, with 18 bases between. CDR3 sequence: CASSRWDPPGETQYF. In DNA form, the CDR3 reads TGTGCCAGTAGTCGCTGGGACCCCCCGGGGGAGACCCAGTACTTC. The variable domain in full, completed from reference TRBV19 and TRBJ2-5, reads DGGITQSPKYLFRKEGQNVTLSCEQNLNHDAMYWYRQDPGQGLRLIYYSQIVNDFQKGDIAEGYSVSREKKESFPLTVTSAQKNPTAFYLCASSRWDPPGETQYFGPGTRLLVL.

This clonotype was recorded at least ten times. The chain recombines TRBV6-2 or TRBV6-3 with TRBJ2-1, with 10 bases that match TRBD2. V was clipped by 2 bases and J by 7 bases; unmatched bases: 11. CDR3 length equals 17 residues. Per germline, CDR1 MNHEY and CDR2 SVGEGT. The CDR3 spells CASSYSTSGITGNEQFF. CDR3 DNA sequence: TGTGCCAGCAGTTACAGCACTAGCGGGATAACGGGTAATGAGCAGTTCTTC.

This clonotype has just a few counts. This clone may be a read error of a much larger clone one base away. The genes are TRBV28 and TRBJ1-5; no clear D. Germline V gives CDR1 MDHEN, CDR2 SYDVKM. This CDR3 is built from 15 residues. V gave up 7 bases and J gave up 4 bases, with 17 bases separating them. CDR3 nucleotide sequence: TGTGCCAGCAACCGAATCCAAGCGGCTAATCAGCCCCAGCATTTT. Its translation: CASNRIQAANQPQHF.

This clonotype was recorded many times. The genes are TRBV20-1 and TRBJ2-7, with D hard to call. V lost 3 bases to trimming and J lost 4 bases, with 16 bases between them. This CDR3 region has 14 residues. Per the germline V gene, CDR1 is DFQATT and CDR2 is SNEGSKA (reference sequence). The CDR3 region is CSASPGGSIYEQYF. CDR3 DNA: TGCAGTGCTAGCCCGGGCGGATCTATTTACGAGCAGTACTTC.

V is TRBV28 and J is TRBJ1-1; unclear D gene. The CDR3 is made up of 14 amino acids. V gave up 7 bases and J gave up 4 bases, with 16 bases separating them. CDR1 MDHEN and CDR2 SYDVKM come from the germline V gene. CDR3 region: CASKSTAVSTEAFF. The CDR3 DNA sequence: TGTGCCAGCAAGAGTACGGCAGTTTCCACTGAAGCTTTCTTT.

The table lists this clonotype with many counts. CDR3 protein: CSVAQGWGDGYTF. The CDR3 DNA reads TGCAGCGTCGCACAGGGTTGGGGGGATGGCTACACCTTC. The chain recombines TRBV29-1 with TRBJ1-2; D is perhaps TRBD1 (6 bases). This CDR3 spans 13 amino acids. V was shortened by 6 bases and J by 6 bases, with 17 bases between the two germline ends. Germline CDR1 reads SQVTM; CDR2 reads ANQGSEA.

In this sample, this clonotype turned up many times. V usage is TRBV11-2 and J usage is TRBJ1-2; D ambiguous. From germline, CDR1 is SGHAT and CDR2 FQNNGV. This CDR3 has 13 residues. The V and J ends lost 1 base and 0 bases respectively, with 3 bases between them. CDR3 bases: TGTGCCAGCAGCTTAGCAACTAACTATGGCTACACCTTC. Protein product: CASSLATNYGYTF.

In the case of this clonotype: With a much larger clone just one base away, this may be a read error. This chain joins TRBV5-1 and TRBJ2-7; 10 bases agree with TRBD2. V shed 4 bases, J shed 7 bases, and the junction held 8 bases outside the gene matches. CDR3 size: 14 residues. Germline V gene data show CDR1 as SGHRS and CDR2 as YFSETQ. DNA of the CDR3: TGCGCCAGCAGCCTAGCGGGAGAGATCTGGGAGCAGTACTTC. Its protein product is CASSLAGEIWEQYF.

The J gene is TRBJ2-5, the V gene TRBV20-1; 16 bases align to TRBD2. The germline gives CDR1 DFQATT, CDR2 SNEGSKA (reference sequence). There are 14 residues in the CDR3. CDR3 coding DNA: TGCAGCGCGGGACTAGCGGGAGGGTGGCAGACCCAGTACTTC. Residues: CSAGLAGGWQTQYF.

The genes are TRBV19 and TRBJ1-2; a possible D gene is TRBD1 (5 bases). Trimming took 1 base from V and 1 from J, leaving 13 bases between them. The CDR3 runs to 16 residues. From germline, CDR1 is LNHDA and CDR2 SQIVND (reference sequence). Here the CDR3 reads CASSIVRGASNYGYTF. CDR3 nucleotides: TGTGCCAGTAGTATAGTCCGGGGCGCAAGTAACTATGGCTACACCTTC.

The chain combines TRBV11-1 with TRBJ2-2; TRBD2 is a possible D gene (5 bases). Germline V gene sequence: CDR1 SGHAT, CDR2 FQDESV (reference sequence). V was trimmed by 3 bases and J by 1 base, leaving 9 bases between them. This CDR3 has 15 residues. Here the CDR3 DNA reads TGTGCCAGCAGCTTCCCGAGGGAGAACACCGGGGAGCTGTTTTTT. Encoded protein: CASSFPRENTGELFF.

The chain has TRBV29-1 and TRBJ1-2, with D perhaps matching TRBD1 (6 bases). This CDR3 is 13 amino acids long. The V end lost 4 bases, the J end lost 4 bases, and 13 bases lay between the germline ends. The germline V gene has CDR1 SQVTM and CDR2 ANQGSEA. This CDR3 reads CSVAGGPVYGYTF. In DNA form, the CDR3 reads TGCAGCGTTGCGGGGGGGCCGGTCTATGGCTACACCTTC.

The genes are TRBV19 and TRBJ1-2; D is perhaps TRBD1 (5 bases). The CDR3 is 15 residues long. V was cut by 3 bases and J by 4 bases, with 15 bases left in between. Germline V gene sequence: CDR1 LNHDA, CDR2 SQIVND (reference sequence). CDR3 nucleotide sequence: TGTGCCAGTAGTATTTCGCAAGACAGACCCTATGGCTACACCTTC. This gives the protein CASSISQDRPYGYTF.

This clonotype was seen repeatedly, ten times or more. J is TRBJ1-1 and V is TRBV12-3 or TRBV12-4; D is unresolved. The CDR3 length is 12 residues. Trimming stripped 5 bases from V and 6 bases from J, with 10 bases between. CDR3 nucleotide sequence: TGTGCCAGCAGTGAAGGGTTATCTGAAGCTTTCTTT. Its protein product is CASSEGLSEAFF.

This clonotype was observed at least ten times. J is TRBJ2-3 and V is TRBV11-2, with 9 bases lining up with TRBD1. V lost 5 bases to trimming and J lost 3 bases; unmatched junction nucleotides: 6. There are 15 residues in the CDR3. Germline V gene data show CDR1 as SGHAT and CDR2 as FQNNGV. In DNA form, the CDR3 reads TGTGCCAGCAGCCGCCCGGGACAGGGTACAGATACGCAGTATTTT. It is translated as CASSRPGQGTDTQYF.

There are many counts of this clonotype. The V and J genes are TRBV15 and TRBJ2-6; no clear D gene. This CDR3 region has 16 residues. CDR1 and CDR2 (germline): LNHNV, YYDKDF (reference sequence). The V and J ends lost 0 bases and 0 bases respectively, with 6 bases between them. The CDR3: CATSRDSGSGANVLTF. The DNA for the CDR3 is TGTGCCACCAGCAGAGATTCCGGCTCTGGGGCCAACGTCCTGACTTTC.

The genes are TRBV9 and TRBJ1-6; weak D call: TRBD1 (5 bases). This CDR3 has 13 residues. V shed 2 bases and J shed 6 bases, with 6 bases lying between them. Germline-derived CDR1 and CDR2 are SGDLS and YYNGEE. The CDR3 bases are TGTGCCAGCAGCGTCGGGGGTAATTCACCCCTCCACTTT. As protein: CASSVGGNSPLHF.

At least ten counts were recorded for this clonotype. The rearrangement links TRBV7-9 to TRBJ2-3; a weak D match, TRBD2 (6 bases). The CDR3 has 15 residues. Germline values: CDR1 SEHNR, CDR2 FQNEAQ (reference sequence). V gave up 3 bases and J gave up 4 bases, with 14 bases separating them. The DNA for the CDR3 is TGTGCCAGCAGCTTGGGCACTAGCTGGGCAGATACGCAGTATTTT. Translation gives CASSLGTSWADTQYF.

This clonotype was seen at least ten times. This chain connects TRBV3-1 to TRBJ1-5, with a tentative D call TRBD1 (5 bases). This CDR3 is built from 15 residues. Trimming removed 1 base at V and 8 bases at J, with 15 bases between. Germline CDR1 reads LGHDT; CDR2 reads YNNKEL (reference sequence). As DNA, the CDR3 is TGTGCCAGCAGCCAAGGATCAGGGTTGGTTAAGCCCCAGCATTTT. Amino acids: CASSQGSGLVKPQHF.